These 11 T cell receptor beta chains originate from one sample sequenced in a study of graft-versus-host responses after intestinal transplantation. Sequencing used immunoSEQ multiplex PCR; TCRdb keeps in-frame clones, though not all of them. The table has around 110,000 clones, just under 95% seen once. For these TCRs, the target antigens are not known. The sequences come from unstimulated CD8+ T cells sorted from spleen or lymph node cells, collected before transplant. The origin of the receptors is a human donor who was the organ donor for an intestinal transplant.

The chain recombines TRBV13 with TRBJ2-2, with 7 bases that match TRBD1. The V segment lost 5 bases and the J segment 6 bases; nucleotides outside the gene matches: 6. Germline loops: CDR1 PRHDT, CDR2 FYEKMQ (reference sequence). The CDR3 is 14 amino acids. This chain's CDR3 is CASSPGDSSGELFF. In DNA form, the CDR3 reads TGTGCCAGCAGCCCAGGGGACAGTTCCGGGGAGCTGTTTTTT.

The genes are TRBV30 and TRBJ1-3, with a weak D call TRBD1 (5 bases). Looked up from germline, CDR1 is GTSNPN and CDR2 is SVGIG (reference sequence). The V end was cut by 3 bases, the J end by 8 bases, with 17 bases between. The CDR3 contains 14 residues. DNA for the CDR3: TGTGCCTGGAGCGAAATTGGGGCTGGCGACACCATATATTTT. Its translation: CAWSEIGAGDTIYF.

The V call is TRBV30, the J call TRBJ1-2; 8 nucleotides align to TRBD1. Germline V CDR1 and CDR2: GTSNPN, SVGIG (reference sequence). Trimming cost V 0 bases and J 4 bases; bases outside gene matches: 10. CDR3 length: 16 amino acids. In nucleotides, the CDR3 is TGTGCCTGGAGTGTACCGGGGGGACAGGCCGGCTATGGCTACACCTTC. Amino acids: CAWSVPGGQAGYGYTF.

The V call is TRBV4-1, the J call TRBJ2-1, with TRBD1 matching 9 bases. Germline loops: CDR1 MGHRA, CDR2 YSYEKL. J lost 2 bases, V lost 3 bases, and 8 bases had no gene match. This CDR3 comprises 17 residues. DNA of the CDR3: TGCGCCAGCAGCCAGATGACAGGGGGGGGACCCTACAATGAGCAGTTCTTC. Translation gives CASSQMTGGGPYNEQFF.

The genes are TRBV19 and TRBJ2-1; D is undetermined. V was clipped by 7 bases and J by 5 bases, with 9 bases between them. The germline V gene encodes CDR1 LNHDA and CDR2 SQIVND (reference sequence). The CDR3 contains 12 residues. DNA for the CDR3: TGTGCCAGTATTGACCGGAACAATGAGCAGTTCTTC. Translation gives CASIDRNNEQFF.

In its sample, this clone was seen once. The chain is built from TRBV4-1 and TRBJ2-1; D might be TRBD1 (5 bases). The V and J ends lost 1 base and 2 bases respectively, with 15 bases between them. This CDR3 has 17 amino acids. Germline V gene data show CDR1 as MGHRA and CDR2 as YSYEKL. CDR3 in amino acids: CASSQGSGSIPYNEQFF. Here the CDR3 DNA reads TGCGCCAGCAGCCAAGGCTCAGGGTCTATACCCTACAATGAGCAGTTCTTC.

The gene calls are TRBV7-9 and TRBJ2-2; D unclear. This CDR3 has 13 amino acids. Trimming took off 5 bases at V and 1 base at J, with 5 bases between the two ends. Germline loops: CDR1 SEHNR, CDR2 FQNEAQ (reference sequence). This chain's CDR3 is CASSRLNTGELFF. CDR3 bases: TGTGCCAGCAGCCGCCTGAACACCGGGGAGCTGTTTTTT. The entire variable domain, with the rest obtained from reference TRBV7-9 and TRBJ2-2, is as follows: DTGVSQNPRHKITKRGQNVTFRCDPISEHNRLYWYRQTLGQGPEFLTYFQNEAQLEKSRLLSDRFSAERPKGSFSTLEIQRTEQGDSAMYLCASSRLNTGELFFGEGSRLTVL.

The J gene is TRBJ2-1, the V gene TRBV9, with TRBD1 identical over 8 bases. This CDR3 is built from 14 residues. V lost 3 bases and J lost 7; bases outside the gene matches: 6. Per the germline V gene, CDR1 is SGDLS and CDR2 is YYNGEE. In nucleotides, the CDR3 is TGTGCCAGCAGCGCTTGGACAGGGAAAAATGAGCAGTTCTTC. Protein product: CASSAWTGKNEQFF.

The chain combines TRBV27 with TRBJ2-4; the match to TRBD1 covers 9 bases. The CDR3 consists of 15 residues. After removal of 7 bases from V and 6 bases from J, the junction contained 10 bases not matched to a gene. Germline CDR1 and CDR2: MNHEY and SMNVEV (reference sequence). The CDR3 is CASTMTGGEGNIQYF. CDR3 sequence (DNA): TGTGCCAGCACCATGACAGGGGGAGAGGGAAACATTCAGTACTTC.

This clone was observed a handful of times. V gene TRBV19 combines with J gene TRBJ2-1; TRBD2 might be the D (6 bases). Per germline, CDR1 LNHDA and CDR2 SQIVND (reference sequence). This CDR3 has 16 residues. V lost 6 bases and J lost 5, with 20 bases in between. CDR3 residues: CASRVEGPRVHNEQFF. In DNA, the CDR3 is TGTGCCAGTAGGGTGGAGGGACCCAGGGTCCACAATGAGCAGTTCTTC. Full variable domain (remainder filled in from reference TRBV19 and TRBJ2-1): DGGITQSPKYLFRKEGQNVTLSCEQNLNHDAMYWYRQDPGQGLRLIYYSQIVNDFQKGDIAEGYSVSREKKESFPLTVTSAQKNPTAFYLCASRVEGPRVHNEQFFGPGTRLTVL.

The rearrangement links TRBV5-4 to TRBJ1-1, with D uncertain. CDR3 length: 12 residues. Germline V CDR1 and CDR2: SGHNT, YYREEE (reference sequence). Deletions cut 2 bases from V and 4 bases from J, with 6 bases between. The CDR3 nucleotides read TGTGCCAGCAGCTTAGAGGGCACTGAAGCTTTCTTT. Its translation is CASSLEGTEAFF.